The clone carrying this TCR beta chain has just a few counts. This specimen comes from a study of T cells in Graves' hyperthyroidism and ophthalmopathy. For the study at large: Initial diagnosis, before any treatment, was when peripheral blood was collected.

Per the germline V gene, CDR1 is LGHNA and CDR2 is YNFKEQ. V was cut by 6 bases and J by 6 bases, with 14 bases left in between. This CDR3 has 13 residues. Amplification targeted TCR beta CDR3 regions from RNA transcripts. Carried out on the TCR CDR3, a first-round RT-PCR used the HTBI primer set. TCRdb re-called the multiplex PCR reads with MiXCR, one entry per CDR3 protein. The table shows hundreds of thousands of distinct CDR3 sequences, with roughly 14% occurring only once. About 9.4 ml fresh peripheral blood yielded the PBMCs. This clonotype originated in a woman aged 40 to 50 with Graves' ophthalmopathy. The sequencing sample was made of blood. V usage is TRBV4-2 and J usage is TRBJ1-1; D remains ambiguous. The CDR3 is CASSQTKVSEAFF. As DNA, the CDR3 is TGTGCCAGCAGTCAGACCAAAGTCTCTGAAGCTTTCTTT.